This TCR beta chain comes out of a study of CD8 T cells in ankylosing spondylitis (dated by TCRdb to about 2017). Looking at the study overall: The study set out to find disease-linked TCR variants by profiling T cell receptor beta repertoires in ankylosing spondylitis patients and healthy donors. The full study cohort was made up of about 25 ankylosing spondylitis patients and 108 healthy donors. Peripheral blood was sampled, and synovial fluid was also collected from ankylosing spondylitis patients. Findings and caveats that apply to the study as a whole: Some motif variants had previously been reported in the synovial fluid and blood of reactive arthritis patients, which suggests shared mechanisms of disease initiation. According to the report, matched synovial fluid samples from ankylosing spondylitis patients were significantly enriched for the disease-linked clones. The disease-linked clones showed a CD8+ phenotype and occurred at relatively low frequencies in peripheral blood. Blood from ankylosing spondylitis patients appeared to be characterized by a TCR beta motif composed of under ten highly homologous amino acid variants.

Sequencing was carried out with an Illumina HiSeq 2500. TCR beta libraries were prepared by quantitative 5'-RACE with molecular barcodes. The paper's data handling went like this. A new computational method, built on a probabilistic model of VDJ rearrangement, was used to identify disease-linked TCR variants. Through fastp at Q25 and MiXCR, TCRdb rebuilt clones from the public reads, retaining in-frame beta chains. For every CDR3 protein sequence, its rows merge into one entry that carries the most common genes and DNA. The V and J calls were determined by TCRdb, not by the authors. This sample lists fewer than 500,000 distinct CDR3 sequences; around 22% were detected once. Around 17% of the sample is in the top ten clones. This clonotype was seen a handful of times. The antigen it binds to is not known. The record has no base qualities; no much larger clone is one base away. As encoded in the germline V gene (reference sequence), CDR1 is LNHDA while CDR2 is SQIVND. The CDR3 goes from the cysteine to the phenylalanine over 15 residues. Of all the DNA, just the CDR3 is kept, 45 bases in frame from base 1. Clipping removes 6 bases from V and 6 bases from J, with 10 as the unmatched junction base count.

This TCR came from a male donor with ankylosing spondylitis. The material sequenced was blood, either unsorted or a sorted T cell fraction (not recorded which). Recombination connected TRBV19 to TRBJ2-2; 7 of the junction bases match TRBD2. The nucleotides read TGTGCCAGTAGCAGCGGACTAGTGGGCGCCGGGGAGCTGTTTTTT. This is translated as CASSSGLVGAGELFF.